These 8 T cell receptor beta chains were sequenced from one sample in a study of cytomegalovirus exposure and HLA in healthy donors. Use of 60 Vbeta and 13 Jbeta primers characterized the PCR. Assay: immunoSEQ multiplex PCR; the TCRdb copy retains only in-frame clones and omits some. The sample has 150,000 to 200,000 clones; 70% to 85% are singletons. The sequencing input was PBMCs. The receptors were sampled from a man younger than 30 in good health and CMV-seronegative.

V gene TRBV5-6 combines with J gene TRBJ1-1; 7 nucleotides line up with TRBD1. The CDR3 length is 12 residues. Germline V gene data show CDR1 as SGHDT and CDR2 as YYEEEE. V dropped 1 base and J dropped 9; count of bases not matched to a gene: 3. CDR3 in DNA: TGTGCCAGCAGCTTGAAAGGGGGCAAAGCTTTCTTT. Translated: CASSLKGGKAFF. Full variable domain (rest looked up from reference TRBV5-6 and TRBJ1-1): DAGVTQSPTHLIKTRGQQVTLRCSPKSGHDTVSWYQQALGQGPQFIFQYYEEEERQRGNFPDRFSGHQFPNYSSELNVNALLLGDSALYLCASSLKGGKAFFGQGTRLTVV.

This clone was detected only a few times. This rearrangement joins TRBV10-3 to TRBJ2-6; D is undetermined. V was cut by 10 bases and J by 2 bases, with 12 bases left in between. Germline CDR1 and CDR2: ENHRY and SYGVKD. The CDR3 runs to 14 residues. The CDR3 loop reads CATEERPGANVLTF. The CDR3 DNA follows: TGTGCCACCGAGGAGAGGCCTGGGGCCAACGTCCTGACTTTC.

The V and J genes are TRBV7-6 and TRBJ2-7, with D unresolved. Germline CDR1 is SGHVS and CDR2 is FNYEAQ. Trimming removed 0 bases from V and 0 bases from J, with 9 bases in between. The length of the CDR3 is 15 residues. The DNA for the CDR3 is TGTGCCAGCAGCTTAGCACCCGCCAGCTCCTACGAGCAGTACTTC. Translating gives CASSLAPASSYEQYF.

The chain couples TRBV6-5 to TRBJ2-7; 8 nucleotides agree with TRBD1. Losses at the gene ends were 6 bases for V and 0 bases for J; bases not matched to a gene: 7. Per the germline V gene, CDR1 is MNHEY and CDR2 is SVGAGI. This CDR3 has 15 amino acids. CDR3 nucleotide sequence: TGTGCCAGCAGACCGGACAGGGAGAGCTCCTACGAGCAGTACTTC. Amino acid sequence: CASRPDRESSYEQYF.

This clone has more than one count but fewer than ten. J is TRBJ2-7 and V is TRBV4-1; 9 nucleotides match TRBD2. The CDR3 loop spans 16 amino acids. Trimming removed 6 bases from V and 3 bases from J; junction bases left unmatched: 12. CDR1 is MGHRA, CDR2 YSYEKL, per germline. The CDR3 bases are TGCGCCAGCAGGGGAATGGCGGGAGGGACGAGCTACGAGCAGTACTTC. Translation: CASRGMAGGTSYEQYF.

The chain has TRBV2 and TRBJ2-1; 7 positions agree with TRBD1. The germline gives CDR1 SNHLY, CDR2 FYNNEI. The J segment lost 7 bases and the V segment lost 7 bases, leaving 4 bases of the junction unmatched. The CDR3 contains 12 residues. The CDR3 sequence: CASTLQGNEQFF. In DNA form, the CDR3 reads TGTGCCAGCACGTTACAGGGGAATGAGCAGTTCTTC.

The V call is TRBV27, the J call TRBJ2-5; 11 positions match TRBD2. CDR1 and CDR2 (germline): MNHEY, SMNVEV (reference sequence). The CDR3 is 16 amino acids. The junction had 7 bases not matched to a gene; V was cut back by 5 bases and J by 2 bases. CDR3 protein: CASSRLLAGVQETQYF. The DNA for the CDR3 is TGTGCCAGCAGTCGATTACTAGCGGGGGTACAAGAGACCCAGTACTTC.

This clone has a single count. The chain recombines TRBV4-1 with TRBJ2-7, with 9 bases identical to TRBD1. The J segment lost 5 bases and the V segment lost 1 base, leaving 0 bases of the junction unmatched. The CDR3 contains 13 residues. In germline, CDR1 is MGHRA, CDR2 YSYEKL. The CDR3 here is CASSQGQGDEQYF. In DNA, the CDR3 is TGCGCCAGCAGCCAAGGACAGGGGGACGAGCAGTACTTC.